The 22 T cell receptor beta chains below all came from one sample that was sequenced in a study of blood T cell repertoires in COVID-19 (dated by TCRdb to the early 2020s). The library was made by the immunoSEQ multiplex PCR assay. TCRdb mirrors the immuneACCESS table, restricted to in-frame sequences. Some clones are absent from its copies; in checked studies, under half trace to an unresolved V gene, and the reason for the others is unknown. The sample includes 150,000 to 200,000 clones, with more than 80% observed a single time. The biggest ten clones account for approximately 9.9% of the sample. Sequences were obtained from peripheral blood. The source is a woman aged 40-49 years with COVID-19, enrolled during active disease.

The CDR3 coding sequence is TGTGCCAGCAGCTTGGAAGGGGCTCCCTCCCGGGAGCTGTTTTTT. This encodes CASSLEGAPSRELFF. The rearrangement links TRBV5-5 to TRBJ2-2, with TRBD1 as a possible D gene (5 bases). Germline CDR1 SGHKS, CDR2 YYEKEE (reference sequence). This CDR3 contains 15 residues. V was clipped by 0 bases and J by 9 bases, with 15 bases between them.

This clone has just one count. The chain joins TRBV6-1 to TRBJ2-7, with D possibly matching TRBD2 (6 bases). CDR1 MNHNS and CDR2 SASEGT come from the germline V gene. V was clipped by 2 bases and J by 4 bases, with 12 bases between them. The CDR3 contains 14 residues. This chain's CDR3 is CASSEPGLSYEQYF. The CDR3 DNA reads TGTGCCAGCAGTGAACCGGGACTCTCATACGAGCAGTACTTC.

The V gene is TRBV6-1, the J gene TRBJ1-6, with 9 bases aligning to TRBD1. Germline V gene data show CDR1 as MNHNS and CDR2 as SASEGT. Trimming at V came to 2 bases and at J to 10 bases, leaving 9 bases not matched to a gene. This CDR3 is built from 16 residues. CDR3: CASSERKGQGGSPLHF. The CDR3 DNA is TGTGCCAGCAGTGAAAGGAAGGGACAGGGTGGGTCACCCCTCCACTTT.

This chain connects TRBV30 to TRBJ1-2, with 12 bases identical to TRBD1. Germline CDR1 GTSNPN, CDR2 SVGIG (reference sequence). The CDR3 runs to 14 residues. The trim removed 5 bases at V and 8 bases at J, leaving 9 bases unmatched. CDR3 protein: CAWGTGGWAWGYTF. The CDR3 DNA sequence: TGTGCCTGGGGGACAGGGGGCTGGGCGTGGGGCTACACCTTC.

V is TRBV18 and J is TRBJ2-2, with D tentatively TRBD1 (6 bases). Trimming shortened V by 3 bases and J by 6 bases, and 11 bases separated the two germline ends. This CDR3 is built from 14 residues. Germline CDR1 and CDR2: KGHSH and LQKENI. This chain's CDR3 is CASSPLGQAGELFF. CDR3 nucleotide sequence: TGTGCCAGCTCACCTTTGGGACAAGCCGGGGAGCTGTTTTTT.

J is TRBJ2-2 and V is TRBV11-1, with TRBD1 matching 10 bases. The length of the CDR3 is 15 residues. The V gene's germline CDR1 is SGHAT and CDR2 FQDESV (reference sequence). After removal of 5 bases from V and 3 bases from J, the junction contained 3 bases not matched to a gene. The DNA of the CDR3 is TGTGCCAGCAGCCAAGGACAGGGGGACACCGGGGAGCTGTTTTTT. This codes for CASSQGQGDTGELFF.

V is TRBV27 and J is TRBJ2-3, with a possible D match to TRBD1 (6 bases). The CDR3 is made up of 14 amino acids. The germline V gene encodes CDR1 MNHEY and CDR2 SMNVEV (reference sequence). Trimming stripped 6 bases from V and 3 bases from J, with 13 bases between. The CDR3 protein is CASSWGLATDTQYF. The CDR3 nucleotides read TGTGCCAGCAGCTGGGGGCTAGCAACAGATACGCAGTATTTT.

The J gene is TRBJ1-6, the V gene TRBV12-3 or TRBV12-4, with 9 bases fitting TRBD1. The length of the CDR3 is 13 residues. With V trimmed by 8 bases and J by 8 bases, 4 bases remained unmatched. The CDR3 reads CASGGQGDSPLHF. CDR3 in DNA: TGTGCCAGCGGGGGACAGGGAGATTCACCCCTCCACTTT.

The V and J genes are TRBV4-1 and TRBJ1-1; perhaps TRBD1 as D (5 bases). V lost 1 base, J lost 0 bases, and 21 bases lay in between. The CDR3 consists of 19 residues. The germline V gene encodes CDR1 MGHRA and CDR2 YSYEKL. CDR3 sequence (DNA): TGCGCCAGCAGCCAAGGGGGGGAGCCACAGCGATTAATGAACACTGAAGCTTTCTTT. It is translated as CASSQGGEPQRLMNTEAFF.

The chain employs TRBV7-9 and TRBJ2-2; 8 nucleotides agree with TRBD1. This CDR3 spans 14 amino acids. V lost 0 bases and J lost 6; bases outside the gene matches: 0. Looked up from germline, CDR1 is SEHNR and CDR2 is FQNEAQ (reference sequence). The CDR3 loop reads CASSLARGPGELFF. For the CDR3, the DNA is TGTGCCAGCAGCTTAGCCAGGGGGCCCGGGGAGCTGTTTTTT.

The chain combines TRBV2 with TRBJ2-4, with 14 bases lining up with TRBD2. The ends lost 7 bases at V and 9 bases at J; junction bases unmatched: 8. Per germline, CDR1 SNHLY and CDR2 FYNNEI. This CDR3 contains 15 residues. The CDR3 is CASKPTSGGDSIQYF. DNA of the CDR3: TGTGCCAGCAAGCCGACTAGCGGGGGGGATAGCATTCAGTACTTC. The full variable domain, rest sourced from reference TRBV2 and TRBJ2-4, is EPEVTQTPSHQVTQMGQEVILRCVPISNHLYFYWYRQILGQKVEFLVSFYNNEISEKSEIFDDQFSVERPDGSNFTLKIRSTKLEDSAMYFCASKPTSGGDSIQYFGAGTRLSVL.

The chain combines TRBV5-4 with TRBJ2-5; TRBD2 is a possible D gene (5 bases). The CDR3 loop spans 15 amino acids. V lost 5 bases to trimming and J lost 4 bases, with 18 bases between them. Per germline, CDR1 SGHNT and CDR2 YYREEE (reference sequence). In nucleotides, the CDR3 is TGTGCCAGCAGTACTAGGACCCAAACTAGAGAGACCCAGTACTTC. Its protein product is CASSTRTQTRETQYF.

The gene calls are TRBV28 and TRBJ2-1; a possible D gene is TRBD2 (6 bases). The CDR3 length is 14 residues. Trimming left V 7 bases short and J 1 base short, with 11 bases between. CDR1 MDHEN and CDR2 SYDVKM come from the germline V gene. The CDR3 protein is CASTRAGSYNEQFF. Written as DNA, the CDR3 is TGTGCCAGCACGCGGGCGGGATCCTACAATGAGCAGTTCTTC.

The rearrangement uses TRBV20-1 and TRBJ2-7; D is undetermined. Germline V lookup: CDR1 DFQATT, CDR2 SNEGSKA (reference sequence). The V gene lost 7 bases and the J gene lost 0 bases, with 7 bases spanning the gap. The CDR3 totals 11 residues. The CDR3: CSGGSSYEQYF. The CDR3 bases are TGCAGTGGAGGCAGCTCCTACGAGCAGTACTTC.

The chain couples TRBV7-2 to TRBJ1-5; D gene unclear. Germline V CDR1 and CDR2: SGHTA, FQGNSA. The ends were cut back, 1 base at V and 4 bases at J, with 5 bases in the middle. The CDR3 covers 13 residues. The DNA of the CDR3 is TGTGCCAGCAGCTTAGATGCGAATCAGCCCCAGCATTTT. It translates to CASSLDANQPQHF.

The J gene is TRBJ2-3, the V gene TRBV28; TRBD2 agrees at 7 bases. Per the germline V gene, CDR1 is MDHEN and CDR2 is SYDVKM. V dropped 7 bases and J dropped 6; count of bases not matched to a gene: 7. This CDR3 comprises 13 residues. For the CDR3, the DNA is TGTGCCAGCATCCGACTGCGGGGGGATACGCAGTATTTT. This gives the protein CASIRLRGDTQYF.

The genes are TRBV28 and TRBJ1-4, with TRBD1 matching 9 bases. J was trimmed by 14 bases and V by 3 bases; bases with no gene match: 19. In germline, CDR1 is MDHEN, CDR2 SYDVKM. The CDR3 has 17 amino acids. In nucleotides, the CDR3 is TGTGCCAGCAGTTTCCTTGGTAGTGGGGACAGGGTTGGGGCGCTGTTTTTT. It encodes CASSFLGSGDRVGALFF.

The V call is TRBV30, the J call TRBJ2-7, with D perhaps TRBD1 (6 bases). This CDR3 spans 14 amino acids. V was pared by 2 bases and J by 0 bases, with 11 bases between. The germline CDR1 and CDR2 sequences are GTSNPN and SVGIG (reference sequence). The CDR3 protein is CAWSRTGTSYEQYF. CDR3 nucleotide sequence: TGTGCCTGGAGTCGAACAGGGACCTCCTACGAGCAGTACTTC.

The chain recombines TRBV5-6 with TRBJ2-7; D perhaps matches TRBD2 (6 bases). V lost 4 bases, J lost 7 bases, and 15 bases lay in between. CDR1 and CDR2 (germline): SGHDT, YYEEEE. The CDR3 length is 13 residues. CDR3 sequence reads: CASSRDSGLEQYF. The CDR3 DNA follows: TGTGCCAGCAGCCGGGACTCAGGACTTGAGCAGTACTTC.

The gene calls are TRBV7-3 and TRBJ2-3; 8 positions agree with TRBD2. CDR1 and CDR2 (germline): SGHTA, FQGTGA. V was clipped by 2 bases and J by 8 bases; unmatched bases: 9. This CDR3 has 15 residues. CDR3 sequence: CASSLLVSGTSTQYF. The CDR3 bases are TGTGCCAGCAGCTTATTGGTTTCGGGGACTAGTACGCAGTATTTT.

This chain connects TRBV12-3 or TRBV12-4 to TRBJ2-1, with D unclear. V was clipped by 5 bases and J by 6 bases, with 8 bases between them. The CDR3 loop spans 12 amino acids. The CDR3 DNA sequence: TGTGCCAGCAGTCGACACATCAATGAGCAGTTCTTC. It encodes CASSRHINEQFF.

This clone appeared once. The J gene is TRBJ2-7, the V gene TRBV11-2; D gene unclear. The CDR3 has 16 residues. Trimming took off 1 base at V and 2 bases at J, with 15 bases between the two ends. Germline-derived CDR1 and CDR2 are SGHAT and FQNNGV. CDR3 region: CASSLVGFRVPYEQYF. In DNA, the CDR3 is TGTGCCAGCAGCTTAGTAGGATTTCGGGTTCCCTACGAGCAGTACTTC.